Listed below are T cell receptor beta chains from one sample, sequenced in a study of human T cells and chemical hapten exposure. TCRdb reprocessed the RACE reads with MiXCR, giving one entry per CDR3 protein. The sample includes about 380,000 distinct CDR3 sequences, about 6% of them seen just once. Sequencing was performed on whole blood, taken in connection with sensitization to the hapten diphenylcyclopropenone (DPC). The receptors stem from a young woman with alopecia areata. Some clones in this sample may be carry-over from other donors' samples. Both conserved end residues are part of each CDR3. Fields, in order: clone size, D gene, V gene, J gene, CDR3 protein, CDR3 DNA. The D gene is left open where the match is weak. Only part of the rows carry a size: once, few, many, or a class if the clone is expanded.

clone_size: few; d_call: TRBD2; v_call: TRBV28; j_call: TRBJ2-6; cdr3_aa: CASSGGLAGSSGANVLTF; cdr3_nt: TGTGCCAGCAGTGGTGGACTAGCGGGGTCATCTGGGGCCAACGTCCTGACTTTC
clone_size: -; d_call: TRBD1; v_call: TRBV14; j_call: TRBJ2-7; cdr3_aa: CASSQEGQHYEQYF; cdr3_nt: TGTGCCAGCAGCCAAGAGGGACAGCACTACGAGCAGTACTTC
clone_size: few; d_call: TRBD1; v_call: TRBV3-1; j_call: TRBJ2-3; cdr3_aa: CASSQDYPGTGLDTQYF; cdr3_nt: TGTGCCAGCAGCCAAGACTATCCCGGGACAGGGCTCGATACGCAGTATTTT
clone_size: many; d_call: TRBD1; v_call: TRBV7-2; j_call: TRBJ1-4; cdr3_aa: CASSVQGAPNEKLFF; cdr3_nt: TGTGCCAGCAGCGTACAGGGGGCGCCTAATGAAAAACTGTTTTTT
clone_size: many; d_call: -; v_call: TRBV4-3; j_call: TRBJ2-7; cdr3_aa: CASSQGAGTSFYEQYF; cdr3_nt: TGCGCCAGCAGCCAGGGCGCCGGGACATCCTTCTACGAGCAGTACTTC
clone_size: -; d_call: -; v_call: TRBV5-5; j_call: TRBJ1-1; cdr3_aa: CASSLGPGANTEAFF; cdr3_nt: TGTGCCAGCAGCTTGGGTCCGGGGGCGAACACTGAAGCTTTCTTT
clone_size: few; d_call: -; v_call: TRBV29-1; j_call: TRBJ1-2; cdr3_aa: CSFNTEDGYTF; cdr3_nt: TGCAGCTTCAATACAGAAGACGGCTACACCTTC
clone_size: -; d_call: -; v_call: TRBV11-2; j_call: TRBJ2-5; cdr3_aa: CASSLSRTVETQYF; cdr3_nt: TGTGCCAGCAGCCTCTCTCGGACAGTTGAGACCCAGTACTTC
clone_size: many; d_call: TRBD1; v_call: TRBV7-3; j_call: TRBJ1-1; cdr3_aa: CASSRGGRGHGTEAFF; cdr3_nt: TGTGCCAGCAGCCGAGGGGGCAGGGGGCACGGCACTGAAGCTTTCTTT
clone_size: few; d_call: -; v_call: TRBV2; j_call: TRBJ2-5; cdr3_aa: CASSADGEETQYF; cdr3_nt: TGTGCCAGCAGTGCTGACGGTGAAGAGACCCAGTACTTC
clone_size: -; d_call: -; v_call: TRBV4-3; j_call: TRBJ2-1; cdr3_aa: CASSQSLRQGTRGAYNEQFF; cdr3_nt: TGCGCCAGCAGCCAAAGTCTCCGGCAGGGGACAAGGGGGGCGTACAATGAGCAGTTCTTC
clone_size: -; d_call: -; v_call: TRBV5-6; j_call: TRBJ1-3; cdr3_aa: CASSLAVQPGNTIYF; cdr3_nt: TGTGCCAGCAGCTTGGCGGTACAACCCGGAAACACCATATATTTT
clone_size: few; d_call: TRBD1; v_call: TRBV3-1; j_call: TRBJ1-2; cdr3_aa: CASSQESRGVYGYTF; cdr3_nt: TGTGCCAGCAGCCAAGAATCCAGGGGGGTATATGGCTACACCTTC
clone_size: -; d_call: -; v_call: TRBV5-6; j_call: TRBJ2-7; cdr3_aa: CASSPGPVYEQYF; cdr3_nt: TGTGCCAGCAGCCCCGGTCCGGTCTACGAGCAGTACTTC
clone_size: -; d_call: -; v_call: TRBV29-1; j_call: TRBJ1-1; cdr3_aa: CSVPNTGHLPTEAFF; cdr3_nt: TGCAGCGTTCCGAATACCGGACACTTACCCACTGAAGCTTTCTTT
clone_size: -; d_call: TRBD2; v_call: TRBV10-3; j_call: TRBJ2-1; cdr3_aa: CAISGLSGGPDNEQFF; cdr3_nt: TGTGCCATCAGTGGGCTCTCGGGGGGGCCGGACAATGAGCAGTTCTTC